This T cell receptor beta chain was sequenced for a study of CD8 T cells in Susac syndrome. The CDR3 runs to 12 residues. Trimming left V 4 bases short and J 2 bases short, with 6 bases between. RNA, at about 0.5 to 1 ug, was reverse transcribed with random hexamers. TCRdb passed the immunoSEQ multiplex PCR reads through MiXCR, listing each CDR3 protein once. The sample shows 110,000 to 150,000 distinct CDR3 sequences, 90% to 96% of them seen only once. The clonotype comes from a human donor with Susac syndrome. This rearrangement joins TRBV12-3 or TRBV12-4 to TRBJ2-7; D is ambiguous. The sample taken for sequencing was CD4+ T cells from PBMCs. CDR3 amino acids: CASSSGPYEQYF. The CDR3 DNA is TGTGCCAGCAGTTCCGGTCCCTACGAGCAGTACTTC.